The rows below give T cell receptor beta chains drawn from one sample of a study of blood T cell repertoires in COVID-19. Assay: immunoSEQ multiplex PCR; the TCRdb copy retains only in-frame clones and omits some. This table has just over 650,000 clones, just under 90% appearing once. The specimen was peripheral blood. The receptors were gathered from a woman between 18 and 30 years old with acute or convalescent COVID-19. The CDR3 runs from the conserved cysteine through the conserved F or W. The D gene is left open where the match is weak. Not all rows give a size; the values are once, few, many and, for expanded clones, a class.

D,V,size,J,CDR3,DNA
.,TRBV12-5,.,TRBJ2-7,CASGFSQTASYEQYF,TGTGCTAGTGGTTTCAGTCAGACAGCCTCCTACGAGCAGTACTTC
TRBD1,TRBV7-8,.,TRBJ1-4,CASSKEGTERIVKLFF,TGTGCCAGCAGCAAAGAAGGGACAGAAAGAATAGTAAAACTGTTTTTT
TRBD1,TRBV24-1,.,TRBJ2-1,CATRSGTEYEQFF,TGTGCCACCAGATCCGGGACAGAATATGAGCAGTTCTTC
.,TRBV4-1,many,TRBJ1-5,CASSYRAYQPQHF,TGCGCCAGCAGCTACAGGGCCTATCAGCCCCAGCATTTT
TRBD1,TRBV7-3,.,TRBJ2-3,CASSFLGQATDTQYF,TGTGCCAGCAGCTTCTTGGGACAGGCCACAGATACGCAGTATTTT
.,TRBV4-1,.,TRBJ2-1,CASSQEQYNEQFF,TGCGCCAGCAGCCAAGAACAGTACAATGAGCAGTTCTTC
TRBD1,TRBV6-1,.,TRBJ2-7,CASSSWTGEQYF,TGTGCCAGCAGTTCCTGGACAGGCGAGCAGTACTTC
.,TRBV6-5,few,TRBJ1-1,CASSSFIRVYTEAFF,TGTGCCAGCAGTTCTTTTATCAGGGTATACACTGAAGCTTTCTTT
.,TRBV29-1,few,TRBJ1-1,CSVEQSPQDTEAFF,TGCAGCGTTGAACAGAGTCCGCAGGACACTGAAGCTTTCTTT
.,TRBV25-1,.,TRBJ2-2,CASSLYGTGELFF,TGTGCCAGCAGCCTCTATGGCACCGGGGAGCTGTTTTTT
TRBD1,TRBV10-3,.,TRBJ2-7,CAIRDRPAEQYF,TGTGCCATTAGGGACAGGCCAGCCGAGCAGTACTTC
.,TRBV10-1,.,TRBJ2-7,CASSERRILYEQYF,TGCGCCAGCAGTGAGCGCAGGATACTCTACGAGCAGTACTTC
TRBD1,TRBV5-1,.,TRBJ2-7,CASSWQGAYEQYF,TGCGCCAGCAGTTGGCAGGGGGCCTACGAGCAGTACTTC
.,TRBV24-1,.,TRBJ1-5,CATSVSSGPQHF,TGTGCCACCAGTGTATCTTCGGGGCCCCAGCATTTT
.,TRBV11-3,few,TRBJ2-7,CASSPRESDRGYEQYF,TGTGCCAGCAGCCCCCGGGAGTCGGATAGGGGATACGAGCAGTACTTC
TRBD1,TRBV6-5,.,TRBJ1-5,CASSGTGGNQPQHF,TGTGCCAGCAGCGGGACAGGAGGTAATCAGCCCCAGCATTTT
TRBD1,TRBV4-1,.,TRBJ2-7,CASSQGPGQGGYEQYF,TGCGCCAGCAGCCAAGGCCCGGGACAGGGGGGGTACGAGCAGTACTTC
.,TRBV19,.,TRBJ1-6,CASSERQDNSPLHF,TGTGCCAGTAGTGAAAGGCAGGATAATTCACCCCTCCACTTT
.,TRBV19,.,TRBJ1-2,CASSIRQSHGYTF,TGTGCCAGTAGTATTAGACAGTCTCATGGCTACACCTTC
TRBD2,TRBV7-9,.,TRBJ2-1,CASSLALAGGDNEQFF,TGTGCCAGCAGCTTAGCGTTGGCGGGGGGGGACAATGAGCAGTTCTTC
TRBD1,TRBV4-1,.,TRBJ2-7,CASSQGGQSPYEQYF,TGCGCCAGCAGCCAAGGGGGACAGTCCCCCTACGAGCAGTACTTC
TRBD2,TRBV18,.,TRBJ2-5,CASSPLAGGLKETQYF,TGTGCCAGCTCACCACTAGCGGGGGGGCTGAAAGAGACCCAGTACTTC
TRBD2,TRBV13,.,TRBJ2-2,CASSRRDYPSGELFF,TGTGCCAGCAGCCGACGGGACTACCCGAGCGGGGAGCTGTTTTTT
TRBD1,TRBV19,.,TRBJ1-1,CATRDRGGQNTEAFF,TGTGCCACCCGGGACAGGGGAGGTCAGAACACTGAAGCTTTCTTT
TRBD1,TRBV6-5,.,TRBJ1-2,CASSYAGQAGYTF,TGTGCCAGCAGTTACGCCGGACAGGCCGGCTACACCTTC
TRBD1,TRBV9,.,TRBJ2-1,CASSVPGGNEQFF,TGTGCCAGCAGCGTTCCAGGGGGCAATGAGCAGTTCTTC
TRBD1,TRBV29-1,.,TRBJ1-2,CSVLKMGQANYGYTF,TGCAGCGTTCTAAAGATGGGACAGGCAAACTATGGCTACACCTTC
TRBD2,TRBV14,.,TRBJ2-2,CASSGGLAGNTGELFF,TGTGCCAGCAGCGGGGGACTAGCGGGGAACACCGGGGAGCTGTTTTTT
TRBD1,TRBV19,few,TRBJ1-1,CASGQGGAEAFF,TGTGCCAGTGGTCAGGGGGGCGCTGAAGCTTTCTTT
TRBD1,TRBV5-6,.,TRBJ1-5,CASSLRRTGENQPQHF,TGTGCCAGCAGCTTGCGGAGGACAGGGGAAAATCAGCCCCAGCATTTT
.,TRBV6-1,.,TRBJ1-1,CAESGGTGNTEAFF,TGTGCCGAATCGGGGGGGACCGGGAACACTGAAGCTTTCTTT
TRBD1,TRBV24-1,.,TRBJ2-2,CATSDPLGKGTGYTGELFF,TGTGCCACCAGTGATCCCCTGGGGAAGGGGACAGGCTACACCGGGGAGCTGTTTTTT
.,TRBV29-1,.,TRBJ2-5,CSVKPLTGGEATQYF,TGCAGCGTGAAGCCGTTGACAGGCGGTGAAGCGACCCAGTACTTC
.,TRBV7-8,.,TRBJ2-3,CASSLLLASDTQYF,TGTGCCAGCAGCTTGTTACTAGCATCGGATACGCAGTATTTT
TRBD1,TRBV6-5,.,TRBJ2-7,CARTGDYEQYF,TGTGCCAGGACAGGGGACTACGAGCAGTACTTC
TRBD1,TRBV6-6,once,TRBJ2-7,CASSYGTGDEQYF,TGTGCCAGCAGTTACGGGACAGGGGACGAGCAGTACTTC
TRBD1,TRBV9,.,TRBJ1-1,CASSFTGVLNTEAFF,TGTGCCAGCAGTTTCACAGGGGTCTTGAACACTGAAGCTTTCTTT
TRBD1,TRBV4-1,.,TRBJ2-7,CASSQVGDRDYEQYF,TGCGCCAGCAGCCAAGTGGGGGACAGGGACTACGAGCAGTACTTC
.,TRBV2,few,TRBJ1-5,CASRRGNREFSNQPQHF,TGTGCCAGCAGGCGGGGGAACAGGGAGTTTAGCAATCAGCCCCAGCATTTT
TRBD1,TRBV2,.,TRBJ1-5,CASRPRGLSGNQPQHF,TGTGCCAGCAGACCCAGGGGGCTCTCTGGCAATCAGCCCCAGCATTTT
TRBD1,TRBV5-5,.,TRBJ1-5,CASSYGQGPLFGQPQHF,TGTGCCAGCAGCTACGGACAGGGCCCCCTTTTTGGTCAGCCCCAGCATTTT
TRBD1,TRBV12-5,.,TRBJ1-5,CASGPGTGSLAQPQHF,TGTGCTAGTGGTCCAGGGACAGGGTCTTTGGCTCAGCCCCAGCATTTT
TRBD1,TRBV5-6,.,TRBJ1-2,CASKWDRGSGGYTF,TGTGCCAGCAAATGGGACAGGGGATCTGGTGGCTACACCTTC
.,TRBV5-6,.,TRBJ1-2,CASSPVTAYYGYTF,TGTGCCAGCAGCCCGGTGACAGCTTACTATGGCTACACCTTC
TRBD2,TRBV4-1,.,TRBJ2-5,CASSQGRGLAGGYVPQETQYF,TGCGCCAGCAGCCAAGGCCGGGGACTAGCGGGGGGCTACGTACCTCAAGAGACCCAGTACTTC
.,TRBV9,.,TRBJ1-3,CASGAGLTIYF,TGTGCCAGCGGGGCGGGACTCACCATATATTTT
.,TRBV6-5,.,TRBJ1-1,CASSSQGSDREAFF,TGTGCCAGCAGTTCTCAGGGGAGTGATAGAGAAGCTTTCTTT
TRBD1,TRBV5-5,.,TRBJ2-1,CASSLTGQGSSYNEQFF,TGTGCCAGCAGCTTGACGGGACAGGGGAGTTCCTACAATGAGCAGTTCTTC
TRBD1,TRBV14,.,TRBJ1-2,CASSLPFPGQGDGYTF,TGTGCCAGCAGCCTGCCCTTCCCGGGACAGGGGGATGGCTACACCTTC
.,TRBV7-9,.,TRBJ2-7,CASSSPRDSLTGYEQYF,TGTGCCAGCAGCTCGCCCCGGGACTCTTTAACCGGCTACGAGCAGTACTTC
TRBD1,TRBV6-2/TRBV6-3,.,TRBJ1-5,CASSNSGQGARNQPQHF,TGTGCCAGCAGTAATTCGGGACAGGGGGCGCGTAATCAGCCCCAGCATTTT
.,TRBV15,.,TRBJ1-5,CATSRRLENQPQHF,TGTGCCACCAGCAGAAGACTAGAAAATCAGCCCCAGCATTTT
TRBD1,TRBV5-8,few,TRBJ1-1,CASSLGWDRGQAFF,TGTGCCAGCAGCTTGGGATGGGACAGGGGGCAGGCTTTCTTT
.,TRBV24-1,once,TRBJ1-2,CATSDPQGTFGYTF,TGTGCCACCAGTGATCCTCAGGGGACCTTCGGCTACACCTTC
.,TRBV19,.,TRBJ1-2,CASSQTQGRPSYGYTF,TGTGCCAGTAGCCAAACCCAGGGAAGACCCAGCTATGGCTACACCTTC